This T cell receptor beta chain was observed in a study of regulatory T cells in long-lasting Graves disease. Findings of the study overall: There were preferences for TRBV28, TRBJ1-2 and TRBJ2-5 in persistent disease. Researchers examined only peripheral blood and not thyroid tissue.

Time point indicated: newly diagnosed GD, antithyroid drugs for less than 3 months. RNA isolated from PBMCs was used to make the TCR library. This clonotype was counted many times. The antigen is undetermined. Building of the TCR beta libraries involved iRepertoire HTBI primers and Arm-PCR of CDR3 regions. One entry per CDR3 protein results from TCRdb running MiXCR on the multiplex PCR reads. The table records some 500,000 distinct CDR3 sequences, less than 15% of them present only once. Germline CDR1 SGHKS, CDR2 YYEKEE (reference sequence). The ends lost 0 bases at V and 5 bases at J; junction bases unmatched: 10. The CDR3 totals 16 residues. The data also belong to a second study, concerning T cells in Graves' hyperthyroidism and ophthalmopathy.

The genes are TRBV5-5 and TRBJ2-5, with 7 bases identical to TRBD2. The sequence was collected from a young man with Graves disease. This sample comprised peripheral blood mononuclear cells (PBMCs), obtained at new diagnosis, from a patient treated with antithyroid drugs. This CDR3 is CASSLVASGPVETQYF. CDR3 in DNA: TGTGCCAGCAGCTTGGTGGCTAGCGGACCGGTGGAGACCCAGTACTTC. Complete variable domain (other parts from reference TRBV5-5 and TRBJ2-5): DAGVTQSPTHLIKTRGQQVTLRCSPISGHKSVSWYQQVLGQGPQFIFQYYEKEERGRGNFPDRFSARQFPNYSSELNVNALLLGDSALYLCASSLVASGPVETQYFGPGTRLLVL.